A single sample gave rise to the 17 T cell receptor beta chains below, sequenced in a study of Graves' ophthalmopathy and Graves' hyperthyroidism. CDR3 regions of TCR beta were amplified from RNA transcripts. Scientists carried out first-round RT-PCR using HTBI primers and then a second-round multiplex PCR. MiXCR, run by TCRdb on the multiplex PCR reads, gives a single entry per CDR3 protein. This sample has about 740,000 distinct CDR3 sequences, with 40% found just once. The sample consisted of peripheral blood. These receptors were obtained from an adult man with Graves' ophthalmopathy.

This clonotype was observed many times. The chain carries TRBV29-1 and TRBJ1-2; tentatively, D is TRBD1 (6 bases). Per the germline V gene, CDR1 is SQVTM and CDR2 is ANQGSEA. Between the trimmed V and J ends, which lost 7 bases and 4 bases, there was a span of 16 bases. CDR3 size: 13 residues. CDR3 nucleotides: TGCAGCGAGTGGGGGCCCGGGGGCTATGGCTACACCTTC. Protein product: CSEWGPGGYGYTF. The complete variable domain, with remaining parts taken from reference TRBV29-1 and TRBJ1-2, reads SAVISQKPSRDICQRGTSLTIQCQVDSQVTMMFWYRQQPGQSLTLIATANQGSEATYESGFVIDKFPISRPNLTFSTLTVSNMSPEDSSIYLCSEWGPGGYGYTFGSGTRLTVV.

The chain carries TRBV4-3 and TRBJ1-1, with no clear D. The germline V gene has CDR1 LGHNA and CDR2 YSLEER. V was trimmed by 1 base and J by 6 bases, leaving 3 bases between them. The CDR3 has 11 residues. The CDR3 region is CASSQGPEAFF. The CDR3 DNA is TGCGCCAGCAGCCAAGGTCCTGAAGCTTTCTTT.

This clonotype was picked up many times. V is TRBV20-1 and J is TRBJ1-1; D gene unclear. Between the trimmed V and J ends, which lost 2 bases and 1 base, there was a span of 11 bases. The CDR3 is made up of 14 amino acids. Per the germline V gene, CDR1 is DFQATT and CDR2 is SNEGSKA (reference sequence). The CDR3 DNA reads as TGCAGTGCTAGACCCCCTACCGGGAACACTGAAGCTTTCTTT. This encodes CSARPPTGNTEAFF.

This clonotype occurred many times. The gene calls are TRBV7-8 and TRBJ2-7; no clear D gene. The V gene lost 1 base and the J gene lost 5 bases, with 12 bases spanning the gap. Germline V CDR1 and CDR2: SGHVS, FQNEAQ. The CDR3 is 14 residues long. The CDR3 protein is CASSLEIALHEQYF. The CDR3 DNA reads as TGTGCCAGCAGCTTAGAAATCGCGCTTCACGAGCAGTACTTC.

The V call is TRBV5-1, the J call TRBJ2-7; D is unresolved. Germline V gene data show CDR1 as SGHRS and CDR2 as YFSETQ. The CDR3 extends over 14 amino acids. The V and J ends lost 2 bases and 3 bases respectively, with 12 bases between them. Written as DNA, the CDR3 is TGCGCCAGCAGCTTTGAAAGCTGGGGCTACGAGCAGTACTTC. This translates into CASSFESWGYEQYF.

The chain recombines TRBV7-2 with TRBJ2-5, with D maybe TRBD2 (5 bases). The V and J ends lost 6 bases and 1 base respectively, with 18 bases between them. CDR1 SGHTA and CDR2 FQGNSA come from the germline V gene. This CDR3 is built from 16 residues. As DNA, the CDR3 is TGTGCCAGCAGTTACTCGGACTCCGGACGCCAAGAGACCCAGTACTTC. Encoded protein: CASSYSDSGRQETQYF.

This chain joins TRBV15 and TRBJ2-7; D remains ambiguous. V gave up 9 bases and J gave up 3 bases, with 9 bases separating them. The length of the CDR3 is 11 residues. CDR1 and CDR2 from the germline V gene are LNHNV and YYDKDF (reference sequence). The CDR3, as DNA: TGTGCCACGGACCGAGACTACGAGCAGTACTTC. It codes for CATDRDYEQYF.

This clonotype was seen a handful of times. This rearrangement joins TRBV20-1 to TRBJ2-7, with D possibly being TRBD1 (6 bases). The CDR3 is 14 residues long. The V gene's germline CDR1 is DFQATT and CDR2 SNEGSKA (reference sequence). V lost 6 bases, J lost 0 bases, and 15 bases lay in between. In nucleotides, the CDR3 is TGCAGTGCGGTTTCGACAGGCTTCTCCTACGAGCAGTACTTC. It codes for CSAVSTGFSYEQYF.

The chain recombines TRBV19 with TRBJ1-1; the D is unclear. The CDR3 extends over 12 amino acids. Germline assignment: CDR1 LNHDA and CDR2 SQIVND (reference sequence). With 11 bases removed from V and 8 bases from J, the gap between germline ends came to 18 bases. The CDR3 region has the DNA TGTGCCTGGAGTCCAAAGGCGGACGAAGCTTTCTTT. Translated: CAWSPKADEAFF.

This clonotype was counted many times. The chain couples TRBV10-3 to TRBJ1-1; TRBD1 matches 8 bases. With 10 bases clipped from V and 2 bases from J, the junction kept 9 bases outside the gene matches. The CDR3 spans 14 residues. CDR1 ENHRY and CDR2 SYGVKD come from the germline V gene. CDR3: CASLPGQGNTEAFF. The CDR3 DNA reads TGTGCCAGCCTCCCAGGACAGGGAAACACTGAAGCTTTCTTT.

This chain joins TRBV9 and TRBJ2-5, with a possible D match to TRBD2 (6 bases). Germline CDR1 reads SGDLS; CDR2 reads YYNGEE. V was pared by 4 bases and J by 0 bases, with 19 bases between. The CDR3 covers 17 residues. The CDR3, as DNA: TGTGCCAGCAGCTTTTCTCTGGCGGGAAGCAACCAAGAGACCCAGTACTTC. This encodes CASSFSLAGSNQETQYF. The full variable domain, with the rest looked up from reference TRBV9 and TRBJ2-5, is DSGVTQTPKHLITATGQRVTLRCSPRSGDLSVYWYQQSLDQGLQFLIQYYNGEERAKGNILERFSAQQFPDLHSELNLSSLELGDSALYFCASSFSLAGSNQETQYFGPGTRLLVL.

This clonotype was seen at least ten times. The chain has TRBV20-1 and TRBJ2-7; D remains unclear. The CDR3 covers 12 residues. Germline assignment: CDR1 DFQATT and CDR2 SNEGSKA (reference sequence). V was cut by 3 bases and J by 3 bases, with 9 bases left in between. CDR3 bases: TGCAGTGCTAGTTCCGGGCGCTACGAGCAGTACTTC. Translation: CSASSGRYEQYF.

This rearrangement joins TRBV25-1 to TRBJ1-6; tentative D call: TRBD1 (5 bases). Trimming pared 5 bases from V and 7 bases from J, leaving 9 bases between. Per germline, CDR1 MGHDK and CDR2 SYGVNS. The CDR3 runs to 13 residues. CDR3 sequence: CASSLTENSPLHF. CDR3 nucleotide sequence: TGTGCCAGCAGTTTGACAGAAAATTCACCCCTCCACTTT. The entire variable domain, with the rest obtained from reference TRBV25-1 and TRBJ1-6, is as follows: EADIYQTPRYLVIGTGKKITLECSQTMGHDKMYWYQQDPGMELHLIHYSYGVNSTEKGDLSSESTVSRIRTEHFPLTLESARPSHTSQYLCASSLTENSPLHFGNGTRLTVT.

The chain couples TRBV19 to TRBJ1-1; a weak D match, TRBD1 (5 bases). The CDR3 covers 14 residues. The V gene lost 5 bases and the J gene lost 6 bases, with 16 bases spanning the gap. Germline V gene data show CDR1 as LNHDA and CDR2 as SQIVND (reference sequence). The CDR3 nucleotides read TGTGCCAGTAGTTCAGCCCCAGGGCGACCTGAAGCTTTCTTT. The encoded protein is CASSSAPGRPEAFF.

This clonotype was seen repeatedly, ten times or more. An end of the junction differs from the germline gene, which may be a read error. The rearrangement joins TRBV2 to TRBJ1-2, with 10 bases lining up with TRBD1. The germline gives CDR1 SNHLY, CDR2 FYNNEI. This CDR3 has 12 residues. The CDR3 DNA sequence: TGCGCCAGCAGAGGGACAGGGGTTGGCTACACCTTC. Protein sequence: CASRGTGVGYTF.

V and J are TRBV29-1 and TRBJ2-5, with D tentatively TRBD2 (5 bases). CDR1 SQVTM and CDR2 ANQGSEA come from the germline V gene. The V and J ends lost 4 bases and 5 bases respectively, with 14 bases between them. The CDR3 sequence is 13 residues long. DNA for the CDR3: TGCAGCGTTGGGACCGGGGATCACGAGACCCAGTACTTC. The encoded protein is CSVGTGDHETQYF.

This clonotype has at least ten counts. The chain couples TRBV7-2 to TRBJ2-7; TRBD1 matches 10 bases. V trimming: 5 bases; J trimming: 3 bases; junction bases outside the gene matches: 4. The CDR3 is 14 amino acids. Germline assignment: CDR1 SGHTA and CDR2 FQGNSA. CDR3 in DNA: TGTGCCAGCAGCGCCCGGGACAGGGGCTACGAGCAGTACTTC. It translates to CASSARDRGYEQYF. The whole variable domain, filled in from reference TRBV7-2 and TRBJ2-7, reads GAGVSQSPSNKVTEKGKDVELRCDPISGHTALYWYRQSLGQGLEFLIYFQGNSAPDKSGLPSDRFSAERTGGSVSTLTIQRTQQEDSAVYLCASSARDRGYEQYFGPGTRLTVT.